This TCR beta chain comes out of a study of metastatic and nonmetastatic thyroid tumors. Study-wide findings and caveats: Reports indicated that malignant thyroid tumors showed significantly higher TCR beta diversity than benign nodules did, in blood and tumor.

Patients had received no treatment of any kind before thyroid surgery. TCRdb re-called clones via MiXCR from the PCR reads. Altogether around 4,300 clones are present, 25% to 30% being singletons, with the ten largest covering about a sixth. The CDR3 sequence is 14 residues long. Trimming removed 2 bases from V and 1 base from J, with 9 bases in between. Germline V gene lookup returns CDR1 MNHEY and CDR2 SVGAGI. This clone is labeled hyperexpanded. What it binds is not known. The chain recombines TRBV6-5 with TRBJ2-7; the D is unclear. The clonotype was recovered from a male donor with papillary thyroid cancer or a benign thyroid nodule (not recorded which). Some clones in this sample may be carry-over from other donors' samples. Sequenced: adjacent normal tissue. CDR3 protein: CASSYHQASYEQYF. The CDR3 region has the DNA TGTGCCAGCAGTTACCACCAGGCTTCCTACGAGCAGTACTTC.